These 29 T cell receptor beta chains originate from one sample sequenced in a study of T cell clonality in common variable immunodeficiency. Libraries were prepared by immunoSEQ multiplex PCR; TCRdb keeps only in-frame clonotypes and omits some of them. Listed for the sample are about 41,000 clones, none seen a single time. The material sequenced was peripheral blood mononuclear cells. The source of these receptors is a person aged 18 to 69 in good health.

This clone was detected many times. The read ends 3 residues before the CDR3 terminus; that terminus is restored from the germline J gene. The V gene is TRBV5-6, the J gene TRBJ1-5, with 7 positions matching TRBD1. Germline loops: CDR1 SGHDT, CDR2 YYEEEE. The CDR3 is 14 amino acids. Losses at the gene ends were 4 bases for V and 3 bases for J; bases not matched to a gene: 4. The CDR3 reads CASSSGTVNQPQHF. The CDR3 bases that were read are TGTGCCAGCAGCAGCGGGACAGTCAATCAGCCC.

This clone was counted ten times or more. The sequenced part of the CDR3 DNA is TGCGCCAGCAGCTTGGGACTAGCGGGATCGGGGGAGACC. Translating it yields CASSLGLAGSGET. From start to end, the CDR3 is CASSLGLAGSGETQYF. V and J are TRBV5-1 and TRBJ2-5; 11 bases fit TRBD2. The CDR3 extends 3 residues past the end of the read, so its final part is completed from the germline J gene. Germline CDR1 is SGHRS and CDR2 is YFSETQ. The ends lost 0 bases at V and 5 bases at J; junction bases unmatched: 6. This CDR3 region has 16 residues.

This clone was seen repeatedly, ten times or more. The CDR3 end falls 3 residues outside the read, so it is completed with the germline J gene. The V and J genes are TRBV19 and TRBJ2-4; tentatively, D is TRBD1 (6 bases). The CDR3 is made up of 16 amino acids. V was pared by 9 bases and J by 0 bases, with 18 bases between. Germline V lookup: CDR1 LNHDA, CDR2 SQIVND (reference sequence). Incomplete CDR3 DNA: TGTGCCAGGACAAAGGACAGACAGATAGCCAAAAACATT. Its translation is CARTKDRQIAKNI. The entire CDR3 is CARTKDRQIAKNIQYF. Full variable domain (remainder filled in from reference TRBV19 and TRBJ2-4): DGGITQSPKYLFRKEGQNVTLSCEQNLNHDAMYWYRQDPGQGLRLIYYSQIVNDFQKGDIAEGYSVSREKKESFPLTVTSAQKNPTAFYLCARTKDRQIAKNIQYFGAGTRLSVL.

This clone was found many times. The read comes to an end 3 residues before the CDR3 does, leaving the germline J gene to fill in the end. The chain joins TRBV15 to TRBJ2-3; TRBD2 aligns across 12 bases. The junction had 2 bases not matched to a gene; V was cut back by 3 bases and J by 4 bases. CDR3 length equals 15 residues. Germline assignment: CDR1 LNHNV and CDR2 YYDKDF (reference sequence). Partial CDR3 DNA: TGTGCCACCAGCAGGACTAGCGGGAGTGCAGATACG. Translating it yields CATSRTSGSADT. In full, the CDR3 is CATSRTSGSADTQYF.

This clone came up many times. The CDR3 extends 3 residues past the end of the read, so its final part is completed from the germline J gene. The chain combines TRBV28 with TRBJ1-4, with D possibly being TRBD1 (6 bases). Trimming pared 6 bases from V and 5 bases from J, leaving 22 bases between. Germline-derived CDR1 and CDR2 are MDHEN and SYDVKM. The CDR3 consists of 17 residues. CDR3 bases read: TGTGCCAGCAGCCGCATTCGGGGCGGGACAAGAAATGAAAAA. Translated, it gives CASSRIRGGTRNEK. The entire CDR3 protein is CASSRIRGGTRNEKLFF.

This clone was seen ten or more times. Incomplete CDR3 DNA: TGTGCCAGCAGCCAAGGGGCCGGGACAGGGGGCTACGAG. Protein sequence: CASSQGAGTGGYE. The full CDR3 protein is CASSQGAGTGGYEQYF. The gene calls are TRBV4-2 and TRBJ2-7; 11 nucleotides agree with TRBD1. Sequencing ends 3 residues short of the CDR3 end; the germline J gene provides the rest. The CDR3 totals 16 residues. After removal of 1 base from V and 3 bases from J, the junction contained 5 bases not matched to a gene. Germline CDR1 LGHNA, CDR2 YNFKEQ.

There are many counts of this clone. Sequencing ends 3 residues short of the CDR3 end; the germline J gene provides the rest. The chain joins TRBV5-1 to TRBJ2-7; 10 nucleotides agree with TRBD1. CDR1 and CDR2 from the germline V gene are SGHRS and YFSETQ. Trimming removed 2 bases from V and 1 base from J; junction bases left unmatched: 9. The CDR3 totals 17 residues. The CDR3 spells CASSFSLGGQGSYEQYF. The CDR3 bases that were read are TGCGCCAGCAGCTTTTCGCTTGGGGGACAGGGGTCCTACGAG. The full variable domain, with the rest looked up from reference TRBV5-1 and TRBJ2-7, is KAGVTQTPRYLIKTRGQQVTLSCSPISGHRSVSWYQQTPGQGLQFLFEYFSETQRNKGNFPGRFSGRQFSNSRSEMNVSTLELGDSALYLCASSFSLGGQGSYEQYFGPGTRLTVT.

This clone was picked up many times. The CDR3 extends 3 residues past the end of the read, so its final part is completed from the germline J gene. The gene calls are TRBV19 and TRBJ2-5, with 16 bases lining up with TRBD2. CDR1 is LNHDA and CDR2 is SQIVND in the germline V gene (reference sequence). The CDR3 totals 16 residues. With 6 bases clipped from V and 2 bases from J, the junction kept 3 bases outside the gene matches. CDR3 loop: CASRRGLAGGQETQYF. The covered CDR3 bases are TGTGCCAGTAGGAGGGGACTAGCGGGAGGGCAAGAGACC. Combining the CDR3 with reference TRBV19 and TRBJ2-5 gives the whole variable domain DGGITQSPKYLFRKEGQNVTLSCEQNLNHDAMYWYRQDPGQGLRLIYYSQIVNDFQKGDIAEGYSVSREKKESFPLTVTSAQKNPTAFYLCASRRGLAGGQETQYFGPGTRLLVL.

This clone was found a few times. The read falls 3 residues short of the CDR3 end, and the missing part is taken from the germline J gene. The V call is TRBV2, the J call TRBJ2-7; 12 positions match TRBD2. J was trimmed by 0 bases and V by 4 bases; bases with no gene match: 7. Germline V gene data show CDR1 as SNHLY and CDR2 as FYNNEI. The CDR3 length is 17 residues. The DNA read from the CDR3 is TGTGCCAGCAGTGGGACTAGCGGGACCACATTCTCCTACGAG. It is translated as CASSGTSGTTFSYE. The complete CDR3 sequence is CASSGTSGTTFSYEQYF. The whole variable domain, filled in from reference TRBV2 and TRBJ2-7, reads EPEVTQTPSHQVTQMGQEVILRCVPISNHLYFYWYRQILGQKVEFLVSFYNNEISEKSEIFDDQFSVERPDGSNFTLKIRSTKLEDSAMYFCASSGTSGTTFSYEQYFGPGTRLTVT.

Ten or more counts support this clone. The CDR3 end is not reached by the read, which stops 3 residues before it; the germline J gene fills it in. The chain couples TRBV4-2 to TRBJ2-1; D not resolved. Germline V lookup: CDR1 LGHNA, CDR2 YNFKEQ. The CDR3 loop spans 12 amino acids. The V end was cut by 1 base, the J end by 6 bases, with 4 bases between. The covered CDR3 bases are TGTGCCAGCAGCCAAGGAGGCAATGAG. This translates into CASSQGGNE. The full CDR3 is CASSQGGNEQFF.

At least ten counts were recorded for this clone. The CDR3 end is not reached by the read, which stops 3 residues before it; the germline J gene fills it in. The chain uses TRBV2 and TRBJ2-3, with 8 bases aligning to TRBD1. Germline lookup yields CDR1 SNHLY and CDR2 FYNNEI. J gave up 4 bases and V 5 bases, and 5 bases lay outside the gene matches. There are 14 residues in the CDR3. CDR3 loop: CASSFDRGSDTQYF. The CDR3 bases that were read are TGTGCCAGCAGTTTCGACAGGGGCTCAGATACG.

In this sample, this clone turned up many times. Here the CDR3 reads CSARDPSGRKHNEQFF. Incomplete CDR3 DNA: TGCAGTGCTAGAGATCCCAGCGGGAGAAAGCACAATGAG. The chain carries TRBV20-1 and TRBJ2-1; 8 nucleotides align to TRBD2. The read is 3 residues too short to cover the CDR3 end, so that end is filled in from the germline J gene. Germline V gene sequence: CDR1 DFQATT, CDR2 SNEGSKA (reference sequence). The CDR3 contains 16 residues. V shed 0 bases and J 5 bases; nucleotides not matched to a gene: 9.

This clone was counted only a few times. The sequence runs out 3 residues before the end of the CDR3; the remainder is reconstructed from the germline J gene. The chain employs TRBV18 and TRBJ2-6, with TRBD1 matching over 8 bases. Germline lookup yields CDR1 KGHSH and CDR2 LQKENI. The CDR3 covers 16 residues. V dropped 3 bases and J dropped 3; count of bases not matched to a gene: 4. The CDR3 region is CASSPTGGSGANVLTF. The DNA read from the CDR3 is TGTGCCAGCTCACCTACAGGGGGGAGTGGGGCCAACGTC.

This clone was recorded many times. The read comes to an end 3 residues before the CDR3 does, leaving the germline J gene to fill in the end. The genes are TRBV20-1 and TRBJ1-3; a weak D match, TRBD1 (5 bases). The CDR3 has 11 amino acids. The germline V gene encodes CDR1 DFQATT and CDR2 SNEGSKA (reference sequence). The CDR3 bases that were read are TGCAGTGCTCGTGGGACTAGCGGG. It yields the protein CSARGTSG. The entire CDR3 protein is CSARGTSGIYF.

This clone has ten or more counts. This chain's CDR3 is CASSRRDSYTGELFF. Incomplete CDR3 DNA: TGTGCCAGCAGCCGCCGGGACAGCTACACCGGGGAG. The V call is TRBV11-1, the J call TRBJ2-2, with 7 bases fitting TRBD1. The read stops 3 residues short of the end of the CDR3; the missing end is completed from the germline J gene. The CDR3 runs to 15 residues. Germline trimming cut 5 bases from V and 3 bases from J; bases unmatched to any gene: 6. Germline CDR1 and CDR2: SGHAT and FQDESV (reference sequence).

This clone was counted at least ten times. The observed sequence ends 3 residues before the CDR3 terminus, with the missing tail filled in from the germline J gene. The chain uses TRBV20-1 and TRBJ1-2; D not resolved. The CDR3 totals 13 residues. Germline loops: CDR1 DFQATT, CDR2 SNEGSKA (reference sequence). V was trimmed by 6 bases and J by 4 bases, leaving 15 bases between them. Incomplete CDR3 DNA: TGCAGTGCCGCCCGGGGAGGGTCCTATGGC. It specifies CSAARGGSYG. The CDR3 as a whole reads CSAARGGSYGYTF.

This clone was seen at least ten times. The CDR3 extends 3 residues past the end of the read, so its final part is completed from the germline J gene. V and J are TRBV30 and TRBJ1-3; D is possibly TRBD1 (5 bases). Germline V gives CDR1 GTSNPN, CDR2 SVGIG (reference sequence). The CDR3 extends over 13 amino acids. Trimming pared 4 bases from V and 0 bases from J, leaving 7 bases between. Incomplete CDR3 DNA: TGTGCCTGGACTGACAGCTCTGGAAACACC. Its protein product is CAWTDSSGNT. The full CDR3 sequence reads CAWTDSSGNTIYF.

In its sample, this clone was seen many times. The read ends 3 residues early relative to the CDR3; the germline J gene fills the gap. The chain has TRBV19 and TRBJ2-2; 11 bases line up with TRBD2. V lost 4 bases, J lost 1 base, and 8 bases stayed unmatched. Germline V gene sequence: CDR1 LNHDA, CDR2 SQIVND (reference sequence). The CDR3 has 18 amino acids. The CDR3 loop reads CASSTKLAGGLNTGELFF. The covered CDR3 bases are TGTGCCAGTAGTACTAAGCTAGCGGGAGGATTGAACACCGGGGAG.

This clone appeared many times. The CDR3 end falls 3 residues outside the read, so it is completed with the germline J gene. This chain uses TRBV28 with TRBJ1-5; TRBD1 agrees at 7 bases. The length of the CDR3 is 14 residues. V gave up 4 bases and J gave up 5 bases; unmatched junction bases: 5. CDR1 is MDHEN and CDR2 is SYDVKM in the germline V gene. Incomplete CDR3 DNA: TGTGCCAGCAGTTCAGGACAGGCGCATCAGCCC. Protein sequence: CASSSGQAHQP. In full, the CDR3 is CASSSGQAHQPQHF.

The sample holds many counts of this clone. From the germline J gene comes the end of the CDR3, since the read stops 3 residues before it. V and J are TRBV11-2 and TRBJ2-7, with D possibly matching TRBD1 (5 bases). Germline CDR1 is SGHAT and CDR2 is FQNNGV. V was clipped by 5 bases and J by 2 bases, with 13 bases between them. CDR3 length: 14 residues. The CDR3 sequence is CASSGDRSPYEQYF. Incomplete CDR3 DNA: TGTGCCAGCAGCGGAGACAGATCACCCTACGAG.

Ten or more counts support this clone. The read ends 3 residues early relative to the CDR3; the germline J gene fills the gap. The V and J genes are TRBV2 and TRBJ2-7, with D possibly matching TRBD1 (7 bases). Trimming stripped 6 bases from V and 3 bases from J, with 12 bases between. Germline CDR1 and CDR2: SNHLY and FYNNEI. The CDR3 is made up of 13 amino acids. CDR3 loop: CASSRQGLYEQYF. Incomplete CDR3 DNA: TGTGCCAGCAGCAGACAGGGACTCTACGAG.

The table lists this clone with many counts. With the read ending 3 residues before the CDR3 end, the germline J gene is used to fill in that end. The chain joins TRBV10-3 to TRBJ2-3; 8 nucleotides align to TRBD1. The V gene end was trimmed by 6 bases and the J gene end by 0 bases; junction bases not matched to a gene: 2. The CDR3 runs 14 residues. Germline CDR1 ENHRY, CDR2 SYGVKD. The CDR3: CAIRDRVSTDTQYF. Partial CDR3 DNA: TGTGCCATCAGGGACAGGGTTAGCACAGATACG.

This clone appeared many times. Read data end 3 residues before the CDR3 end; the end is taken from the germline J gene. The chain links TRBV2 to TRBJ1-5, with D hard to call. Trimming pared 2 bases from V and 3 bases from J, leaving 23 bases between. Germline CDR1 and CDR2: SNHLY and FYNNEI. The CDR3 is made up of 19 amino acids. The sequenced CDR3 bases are TGTGCCAGCAGTGAATCTTCGGTCGAGGGCCTGCGGGTCAATCAGCCC. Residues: CASSESSVEGLRVNQP. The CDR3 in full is CASSESSVEGLRVNQPQHF.

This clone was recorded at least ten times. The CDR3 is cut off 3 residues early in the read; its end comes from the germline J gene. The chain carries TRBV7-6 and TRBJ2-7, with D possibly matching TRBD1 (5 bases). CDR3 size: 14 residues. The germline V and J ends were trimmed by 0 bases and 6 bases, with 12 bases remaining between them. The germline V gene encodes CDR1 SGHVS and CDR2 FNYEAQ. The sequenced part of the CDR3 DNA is TGTGCCAGCAGCTTAGCGGGGCCCACTGCCGAG. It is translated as CASSLAGPTAE. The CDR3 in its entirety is CASSLAGPTAEQYF. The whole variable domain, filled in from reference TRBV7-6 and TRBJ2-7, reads GAGVSQSPRYKVTKRGQDVALRCDPISGHVSLYWYRQALGQGPEFLTYFNYEAQQDKSGLPNDRFSAERPEGSISTLTIQRTEQRDSAMYRCASSLAGPTAEQYFGPGTRLTVT.

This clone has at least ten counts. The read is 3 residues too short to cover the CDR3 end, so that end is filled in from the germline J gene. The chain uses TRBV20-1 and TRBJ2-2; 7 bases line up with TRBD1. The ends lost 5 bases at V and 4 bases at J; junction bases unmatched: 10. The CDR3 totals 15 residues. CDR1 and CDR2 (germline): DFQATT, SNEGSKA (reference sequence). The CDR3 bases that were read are TGCAGTGCTGGTCGACAGGGTCGAAGCACCGGGGAG. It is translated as CSAGRQGRSTGE. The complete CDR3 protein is CSAGRQGRSTGELFF.

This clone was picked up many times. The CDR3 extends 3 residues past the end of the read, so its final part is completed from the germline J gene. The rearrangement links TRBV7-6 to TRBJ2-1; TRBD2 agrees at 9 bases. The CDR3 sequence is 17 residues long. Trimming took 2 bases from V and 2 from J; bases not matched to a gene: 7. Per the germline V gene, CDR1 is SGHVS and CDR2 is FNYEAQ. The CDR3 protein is CASSLTIAGEAYNEQFF. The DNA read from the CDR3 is TGTGCCAGCAGCTTAACAATAGCGGGAGAGGCCTACAATGAG.

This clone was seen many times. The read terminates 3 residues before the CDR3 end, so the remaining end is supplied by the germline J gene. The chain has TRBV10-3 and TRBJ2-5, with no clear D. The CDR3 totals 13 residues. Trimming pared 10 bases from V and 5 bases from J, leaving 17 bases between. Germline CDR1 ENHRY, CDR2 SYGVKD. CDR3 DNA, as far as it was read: TGTGCCAGGTCTAGAGTCAGTGCGGAGACC. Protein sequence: CARSRVSAET. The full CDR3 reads CARSRVSAETQYF.

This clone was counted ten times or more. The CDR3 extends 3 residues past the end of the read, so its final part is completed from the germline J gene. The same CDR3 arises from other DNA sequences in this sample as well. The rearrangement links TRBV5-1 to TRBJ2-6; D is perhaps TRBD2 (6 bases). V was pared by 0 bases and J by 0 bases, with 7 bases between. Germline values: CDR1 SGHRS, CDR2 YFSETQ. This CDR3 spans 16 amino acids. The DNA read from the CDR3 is TGCGCCAGCAGCTTGGCCGGGGGCTCTGGGGCCAACGTC. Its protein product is CASSLAGGSGANV. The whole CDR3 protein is CASSLAGGSGANVLTF.

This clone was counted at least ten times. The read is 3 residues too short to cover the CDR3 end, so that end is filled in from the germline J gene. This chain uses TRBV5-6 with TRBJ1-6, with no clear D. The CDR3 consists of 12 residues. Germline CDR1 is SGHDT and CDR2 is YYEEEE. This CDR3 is CASSLSRFPLHF. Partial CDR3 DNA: TGTGCCAGCAGCTTGAGCAGGTTCCCC.